The 16 T cell receptor beta chains reported below all come from one sample, sequenced in a study of cytotoxic CD8 clonotypes in ibrutinib-treated CLL. Assay: immunoSEQ multiplex PCR; the TCRdb copy retains only in-frame clones and omits some. The data contain 200,000 to 250,000 clones, nearly 80% of them singletons. The material sequenced was PBMCs, taken after 12 months of ibrutinib treatment. Source of these receptors: a human donor with chronic lymphocytic leukemia.

The J gene is TRBJ1-1, the V gene TRBV5-1; D not resolved. CDR3 size: 14 residues. Germline loops: CDR1 SGHRS, CDR2 YFSETQ. The V end lost 2 bases, the J end lost 1 base, and 9 bases lay between the germline ends. The CDR3, as DNA: TGCGCCAGCAGCTTCCAATCATCGAACACTGAAGCTTTCTTT. Encoded protein: CASSFQSSNTEAFF. Using reference TRBV5-1 and TRBJ1-1 for the parts outside the CDR3, the full variable domain is KAGVTQTPRYLIKTRGQQVTLSCSPISGHRSVSWYQQTPGQGLQFLFEYFSETQRNKGNFPGRFSGRQFSNSRSEMNVSTLELGDSALYLCASSFQSSNTEAFFGQGTRLTVV.

The chain uses TRBV5-1 and TRBJ1-3, with no clear D. CDR1 is SGHRS and CDR2 is YFSETQ in the germline V gene. The CDR3 runs to 14 residues. Trimming stripped 0 bases from V and 8 bases from J, with 12 bases between. The CDR3 sequence is CASSLAETGDTIYF. The CDR3 bases are TGCGCCAGCAGCTTGGCCGAAACTGGGGACACCATATATTTT.

The V gene is TRBV5-4, the J gene TRBJ2-6, with D hard to call. CDR3 length: 16 amino acids. Trimming cost V 4 bases and J 4 bases, with 15 bases left between them. Germline V lookup: CDR1 SGHNT, CDR2 YYREEE (reference sequence). The CDR3 nucleotides read TGTGCCAGCAGCCAACTCCTAGAGACCGGGGCCAACGTCCTGACTTTC. It translates to CASSQLLETGANVLTF.

This clone came up once. The same CDR3 arises from other DNA sequences in this sample as well. The chain uses TRBV18 and TRBJ1-1; D might be TRBD1 (5 bases). CDR3 length: 14 residues. Trimming took 0 bases from V and 1 from J, leaving 6 bases between them. Germline-derived CDR1 and CDR2 are KGHSH and LQKENI. The CDR3 loop reads CASSPPGGNTEAFF. The CDR3 region has the DNA TGTGCCAGCTCACCACCTGGGGGGAACACTGAAGCTTTCTTT.

The chain uses TRBV28 and TRBJ1-1; D gene unclear. The length of the CDR3 is 13 residues. Per germline, CDR1 MDHEN and CDR2 SYDVKM. Trimming pared 5 bases from V and 5 bases from J, leaving 12 bases between. CDR3 in DNA: TGTGCCAGCAGTGCGGAAGACGGGACTGAAGCTTTCTTT. Protein: CASSAEDGTEAFF.

The sample holds a few counts of this clone. The J gene is TRBJ2-1, the V gene TRBV2; 10 bases line up with TRBD2. In germline, CDR1 is SNHLY, CDR2 FYNNEI. V trimming: 6 bases; J trimming: 4 bases; junction bases outside the gene matches: 6. The CDR3 loop spans 15 amino acids. The CDR3 is CASRPLAGVYNEQFF. The CDR3 coding sequence is TGTGCCAGCAGACCCCTAGCGGGAGTTTACAATGAGCAGTTCTTC.

The CDR3 loop reads CASKGERYNEQFF. The CDR3 bases are TGTGCCAGCAAGGGAGAGCGGTACAATGAGCAGTTCTTC. The rearrangement joins TRBV2 to TRBJ2-1, with D possibly being TRBD2 (5 bases). This CDR3 comprises 13 residues. Trimming removed 7 bases from V and 4 bases from J, with 11 bases in between. Germline V gene sequence: CDR1 SNHLY, CDR2 FYNNEI.

CDR3 sequence (DNA): TGTGCCAGCAGCTTGGGGGAATTGAACACTGAAGCTTTCTTT. Its protein is CASSLGELNTEAFF. The chain joins TRBV11-1 to TRBJ1-1; tentative D call: TRBD1 (5 bases). The germline gives CDR1 SGHAT, CDR2 FQDESV (reference sequence). This CDR3 contains 14 residues. V was trimmed by 3 bases and J by 0 bases, leaving 8 bases between them.

The genes are TRBV27 and TRBJ1-1, with unresolved D. V lost 2 bases and J 0 bases, leaving 10 bases between the germline ends. The CDR3 has 15 residues. Germline V gives CDR1 MNHEY, CDR2 SMNVEV (reference sequence). The CDR3: CASSLVGPMNTEAFF. CDR3 sequence (DNA): TGTGCCAGCAGTTTAGTGGGCCCAATGAACACTGAAGCTTTCTTT.

The rearrangement uses TRBV6-5 and TRBJ1-5, with no clear D. Germline V gives CDR1 MNHEY, CDR2 SVGAGI. The CDR3 spans 14 residues. V was trimmed by 6 bases and J by 2 bases, leaving 11 bases between them. CDR3 nucleotides: TGTGCCAGCAGCCGAGGTGGCGGCAATCAGCCCCAGCATTTT. Translated: CASSRGGGNQPQHF.

A few counts support this clone. This chain uses TRBV4-1 with TRBJ1-1, with TRBD1 matching over 8 bases. Germline loops: CDR1 MGHRA, CDR2 YSYEKL. The CDR3 has 15 amino acids. Trimming took 2 bases from V and 5 from J; bases not matched to a gene: 7. Written as DNA, the CDR3 is TGCGCCAGCAGCCAACGGACAGGGATAAAAACTGAAGCTTTCTTT. Amino acids: CASSQRTGIKTEAFF.

This clone showed up just once. The genes are TRBV30 and TRBJ2-6; the D is unclear. Between the trimmed V and J ends, which lost 3 bases and 0 bases, there was a span of 6 bases. The V gene's germline CDR1 is GTSNPN and CDR2 SVGIG (reference sequence). This CDR3 is built from 14 residues. The CDR3 is CAWRTHSGANVLTF. The CDR3 nucleotides read TGTGCCTGGAGAACTCACTCTGGGGCCAACGTCCTGACTTTC.

The CDR3 reads CAISGSGAGADTQYF. The CDR3 DNA follows: TGTGCCATCAGTGGTTCCGGTGCGGGAGCTGATACGCAGTATTTT. The chain recombines TRBV10-3 with TRBJ2-3, with 7 bases identical to TRBD2. With V trimmed by 4 bases and J by 6 bases, 10 bases remained unmatched. The CDR3 has 15 residues. In germline, CDR1 is ENHRY, CDR2 SYGVKD.

The rearrangement joins TRBV10-3 to TRBJ2-2, with 8 bases that match TRBD2. V dropped 4 bases and J dropped 0; count of bases not matched to a gene: 4. From germline, CDR1 is ENHRY and CDR2 SYGVKD. CDR3 length: 16 residues. In DNA form, the CDR3 reads TGTGCCATCAGTGCAGGGACTAGATCGAACACCGGGGAGCTGTTTTTT. The encoded protein is CAISAGTRSNTGELFF.

This clone appeared a few times. V is TRBV4-1 and J is TRBJ1-1; 10 bases fit TRBD1. This CDR3 comprises 15 residues. J gave up 3 bases and V 4 bases, and 5 bases lay outside the gene matches. CDR1 is MGHRA and CDR2 is YSYEKL in the germline V gene. The CDR3: CASSRVGTGDTEAFF. DNA of the CDR3: TGCGCCAGCAGCCGAGTGGGGACAGGGGACACTGAAGCTTTCTTT.

The chain joins TRBV5-1 to TRBJ1-2; no definite D call. V lost 4 bases, J lost 2 bases, and 6 bases lay in between. Germline V CDR1 and CDR2: SGHRS, YFSETQ. The CDR3 runs to 12 residues. CDR3 DNA sequence: TGCGCCAGCAGCCTAGACAACTATGGCTACACCTTC. As protein: CASSLDNYGYTF.